This T cell receptor (beta chain) derives from a study of cytomegalovirus exposure and HLA in healthy donors. PCR involved 60 Vbeta and 13 Jbeta primers. Libraries were prepared by immunoSEQ multiplex PCR; TCRdb keeps only in-frame clonotypes and omits some of them. The repertoire holds 150,000 to 250,000 clones, with roughly four fifths as singletons. The CDR3 loop spans 15 amino acids. V dropped 4 bases and J dropped 3; count of bases not matched to a gene: 8. CDR1 and CDR2 (germline): SGHRS, YFSETQ. Material for sequencing was PBMCs. This clonotype originated in a man aged 25 to 40 in good health and CMV-seronegative. The gene calls are TRBV5-1 and TRBJ2-7; TRBD2 aligns across 9 bases. CDR3 in DNA: TGCGCCAGCAGCCCACCGGGACTAGCAATCTACGAGCAGTACTTC. It translates to CASSPPGLAIYEQYF. Full variable domain (missing parts from reference TRBV5-1 and TRBJ2-7): KAGVTQTPRYLIKTRGQQVTLSCSPISGHRSVSWYQQTPGQGLQFLFEYFSETQRNKGNFPGRFSGRQFSNSRSEMNVSTLELGDSALYLCASSPPGLAIYEQYFGPGTRLTVT.